This T cell receptor beta chain is from a study of post-analysis software for immune sequencing data. Study-wide background: Progressive-relapsing, secondary progressive and relapsing-remitting multiple sclerosis were among the disease courses included.

Unique-molecular-identifier-tagged TCR beta cDNA libraries were used. Each batch of 1 to 10 million T cells produced hundreds of thousands of cDNA molecules. TCRdb reprocessed the PCR reads via MiXCR and lists one record per CDR3 protein. The sample holds 700,000 to 900,000 distinct CDR3 sequences, approximately 44% seen once. With regard to this clonotype: The antigen is undetermined.

Study-wide results and caveats: Comparison of patients with controls showed 4 to 6 TRBV segments more frequent in patients, TRBV5-6, TRBV5-1 and TRBV20-1 among them. Among multiple sclerosis patients, normalized Chao1 diversity was significantly below that of controls.

This CDR3 contains 14 residues. The V end was cut by 3 bases, the J end by 3 bases, with 11 bases between. Germline V lookup: CDR1 SEHNR, CDR2 FQNEAQ (reference sequence). The sequenced material came from blood. The chain couples TRBV7-9 to TRBJ1-2; D gene uncertain. The sequence was collected from a girl aged 5 to 17 with multiple sclerosis. CDR3 loop: CASSFIQPDYGYTF. Here the CDR3 DNA reads TGTGCCAGCAGCTTCATTCAACCCGACTATGGCTACACCTTC.